Shown below are 29 T cell receptor beta chains from a single sample sequenced in a study of Ad26.COV2.S vaccination and SARS-CoV-2 variants. The treatment here: some 20 received Ad26.COV2.S at low or high dose, single or two shots; about 5 received placebo; per-sample allocation not given. The study sampled participants on day 63 after the first vaccine or placebo injection. Method: immunoSEQ multiplex PCR; TCRdb's copy keeps in-frame clones and lacks some. The sample lists about 350,000 clones, 86% occurring once. The sample consisted of peripheral blood, taken in a trial of Ad26.COV2.S vaccine versus placebo. The receptors stem from a person aged 18-60 years who received the Ad26.COV2.S COVID-19 vaccine or a placebo.

The chain has TRBV9 and TRBJ1-1; TRBD1 agrees at 7 bases. The J segment lost 9 bases and the V segment lost 0 bases, leaving 5 bases of the junction unmatched. Germline values: CDR1 SGDLS, CDR2 YYNGEE. There are 13 residues in the CDR3. For the CDR3, the DNA is TGTGCCAGCAGCGTAGGACAGGGTGGCCAAGCTTTCTTT. Its protein product is CASSVGQGGQAFF.

This clone was seen only once. The rearrangement links TRBV29-1 to TRBJ1-3; 9 nucleotides line up with TRBD1. The CDR3 is made up of 14 amino acids. Per the germline V gene, CDR1 is SQVTM and CDR2 is ANQGSEA. With V trimmed by 6 bases and J by 3 bases, 6 bases remained unmatched. CDR3 loop: CSVSGTGRGNTIYF. The CDR3 DNA reads as TGCAGCGTCTCCGGGACAGGGCGTGGAAACACCATATATTTT.

The chain uses TRBV11-2 and TRBJ2-7; possible D gene TRBD2, 5 bases. Germline V gene lookup returns CDR1 SGHAT and CDR2 FQNNGV. Trimming removed 1 base from V and 6 bases from J, with 10 bases in between. CDR3 size: 13 residues. DNA for the CDR3: TGTGCCAGCAGCTTAGTCTGGAGGAGCGAGCAGTACTTC. Translating gives CASSLVWRSEQYF.

J is TRBJ1-5 and V is TRBV19, with unresolved D. This CDR3 has 11 amino acids. The ends were cut back, 4 bases at V and 9 bases at J, with 7 bases in the middle. The germline V gene has CDR1 LNHDA and CDR2 SQIVND (reference sequence). Here the CDR3 reads CASSSGLPQHF. The CDR3 DNA follows: TGTGCCAGTAGTAGCGGATTGCCCCAGCATTTT.

The chain carries TRBV19 and TRBJ2-5; weak D call: TRBD1 (5 bases). The CDR3 consists of 14 residues. In germline, CDR1 is LNHDA, CDR2 SQIVND (reference sequence). Trimming cost V 8 bases and J 4 bases, with 17 bases left between them. CDR3 region: CASHMQGWGETQYF. The CDR3 nucleotides read TGTGCCAGTCATATGCAGGGATGGGGAGAGACCCAGTACTTC.

The gene calls are TRBV19 and TRBJ2-1, with unresolved D. CDR3 length: 13 residues. Trimming pared 10 bases from V and 7 bases from J, leaving 17 bases between. Germline CDR1 LNHDA, CDR2 SQIVND (reference sequence). CDR3 loop: CATRNPGDNEQFF. CDR3 in DNA: TGTGCCACCCGGAATCCTGGGGATAATGAGCAGTTCTTC.

The chain recombines TRBV7-2 with TRBJ1-3, with D possibly matching TRBD1 (6 bases). Trimming removed 4 bases at V and 4 bases at J, with 20 bases between. CDR1 is SGHTA, CDR2 FQGNSA, per germline. This CDR3 is 17 amino acids long. CDR3 loop: CASSSLPGGGLGNTIYF. The CDR3 nucleotides read TGTGCCAGCAGCTCCCTACCTGGGGGCGGACTCGGAAACACCATATATTTT.

This clone is a singleton in its sample. V usage is TRBV5-8 and J usage is TRBJ2-5; the D gene is possibly TRBD2 (6 bases). The V end lost 0 bases, the J end lost 7 bases, and 13 bases lay between the germline ends. The CDR3 is 14 amino acids. Germline lookup yields CDR1 SGHTS and CDR2 YDEGEE. CDR3 sequence (DNA): TGTGCCAGCAGCTTGGGGTCTAGCGCGGGGACCCAGTACTTC. It specifies CASSLGSSAGTQYF.

The genes are TRBV27 and TRBJ2-7; 14 nucleotides match TRBD2. This CDR3 contains 15 residues. The germline gives CDR1 MNHEY, CDR2 SMNVEV (reference sequence). Trimming removed 3 bases from V and 3 bases from J; junction bases left unmatched: 1. The DNA of the CDR3 is TGTGCCAGCAGTTTTGGACTAGCGGGGGGCTACGAGCAGTACTTC. Its protein product is CASSFGLAGGYEQYF.

This sequence joins TRBV24-1 and TRBJ2-7, with D possibly TRBD2 on 6 matching bases. The CDR3 is 16 amino acids. Germline V CDR1 and CDR2: KGHDR, SFDVKD. Between the trimmed V and J ends, which lost 3 bases and 4 bases, there was a span of 18 bases. The CDR3 DNA is TGTGCCACCAGTGATAAGACTAGTAAGGGGTATTACGAGCAGTACTTC. Encoded protein: CATSDKTSKGYYEQYF.

The chain is built from TRBV28 and TRBJ2-1; 8 nucleotides line up with TRBD2. The CDR3 spans 14 residues. Germline CDR1 and CDR2: MDHEN and SYDVKM. With 8 bases clipped from V and 8 bases from J, the junction kept 11 bases outside the gene matches. CDR3 in DNA: TGTGCCAGCGGACTAGCTCCCCCTCACGATGAGCAGTTCTTC. Translated: CASGLAPPHDEQFF.

V gene TRBV2 combines with J gene TRBJ2-1, with D tentatively TRBD2 (5 bases). The CDR3 loop spans 16 amino acids. Trimming stripped 8 bases from V and 4 bases from J, with 21 bases between. Looked up from germline, CDR1 is SNHLY and CDR2 is FYNNEI. The CDR3 protein is CASGPPLWETYNEQFF. The CDR3 bases are TGTGCCAGCGGCCCTCCTCTTTGGGAGACATACAATGAGCAGTTCTTC. The variable domain in full, completed from reference TRBV2 and TRBJ2-1, reads EPEVTQTPSHQVTQMGQEVILRCVPISNHLYFYWYRQILGQKVEFLVSFYNNEISEKSEIFDDQFSVERPDGSNFTLKIRSTKLEDSAMYFCASGPPLWETYNEQFFGPGTRLTVL.

V is TRBV2 and J is TRBJ2-7; 9 nucleotides match TRBD1. J lost 6 bases, V lost 6 bases, and 9 bases had no gene match. The CDR3 sequence is 14 residues long. In germline, CDR1 is SNHLY, CDR2 FYNNEI. The CDR3 coding sequence is TGTGCCAGCAGGACATCCGGGACAGGGAGCGAGCAGTACTTC. It codes for CASRTSGTGSEQYF.

The chain combines TRBV7-9 with TRBJ1-6; D is perhaps TRBD1 (6 bases). CDR3 length: 15 residues. V was pared by 3 bases and J by 4 bases, with 10 bases between. Germline assignment: CDR1 SEHNR and CDR2 FQNEAQ (reference sequence). CDR3 DNA sequence: TGTGCCAGCAGCTTTGATGGACAGTATAATTCACCCCTCCACTTT. Translation: CASSFDGQYNSPLHF. The entire variable domain, with the rest obtained from reference TRBV7-9 and TRBJ1-6, is as follows: DTGVSQNPRHKITKRGQNVTFRCDPISEHNRLYWYRQTLGQGPEFLTYFQNEAQLEKSRLLSDRFSAERPKGSFSTLEIQRTEQGDSAMYLCASSFDGQYNSPLHFGNGTRLTVT.

V usage is TRBV24-1 and J usage is TRBJ1-2; 7 bases match TRBD1. The CDR3 runs to 14 residues. Germline V gene data show CDR1 as KGHDR and CDR2 as SFDVKD. Trimming removed 4 bases from V and 7 bases from J; junction bases left unmatched: 8. DNA of the CDR3: TGTGCCACCAGTGAAACCGGACAGGTCGGTGGCTACACCTTC. It encodes CATSETGQVGGYTF.

The table lists this clone with a count of one. The chain couples TRBV19 to TRBJ2-7; TRBD2 agrees at 9 bases. Germline CDR1 LNHDA, CDR2 SQIVND (reference sequence). The trim removed 3 bases at V and 6 bases at J, leaving 6 bases unmatched. The CDR3 is made up of 14 amino acids. CDR3 DNA: TGTGCCAGTAGTATTTTAGCGGGAGTAGGCGAGCAGTACTTC. The encoded protein is CASSILAGVGEQYF.

The chain uses TRBV7-9 and TRBJ2-5; D is uncertain. The CDR3 contains 14 residues. Germline V gene lookup returns CDR1 SEHNR and CDR2 FQNEAQ (reference sequence). V lost 1 base and J 5 bases, leaving 11 bases between the germline ends. CDR3 DNA sequence: TGTGCCAGCAGCTTAGAACTTAACGGGGAGACCCAGTACTTC. Translating gives CASSLELNGETQYF.

This chain connects TRBV7-2 to TRBJ1-1; 7 bases fit TRBD1. The ends lost 3 bases at V and 1 base at J; junction bases unmatched: 8. This CDR3 region has 16 residues. Germline V gives CDR1 SGHTA, CDR2 FQGNSA. CDR3 coding DNA: TGTGCCAGCAGCTTGAGACAGGGCTGGTCGAACACTGAAGCTTTCTTT. Protein sequence: CASSLRQGWSNTEAFF.

The rearrangement links TRBV6-4 to TRBJ2-1; D unclear. Germline CDR1 MRHNA, CDR2 SNTAGT. The CDR3 is made up of 14 amino acids. The V and J ends lost 6 bases and 2 bases respectively, with 11 bases between them. CDR3 sequence: CASSKSEAYNEQFF. The CDR3 DNA follows: TGTGCCAGCAGCAAAAGCGAGGCCTACAATGAGCAGTTCTTC.

The chain is built from TRBV4-1 and TRBJ1-1, with D unresolved. Germline lookup yields CDR1 MGHRA and CDR2 YSYEKL. The V end was cut by 1 base, the J end by 2 bases, with 5 bases between. The CDR3 runs 13 residues. CDR3 nucleotide sequence: TGCGCCAGCAGCCAAGGCCGTAACACTGAAGCTTTCTTT. Its translation is CASSQGRNTEAFF.

The rearrangement links TRBV28 to TRBJ1-2; D unclear. The V gene's germline CDR1 is MDHEN and CDR2 SYDVKM. The CDR3 is made up of 15 amino acids. The V and J ends lost 6 bases and 9 bases respectively, with 23 bases between them. The CDR3 spells CASSRGAALFSSYTF. In DNA, the CDR3 is TGTGCCAGCAGCCGCGGCGCAGCCCTTTTTAGTAGCTACACCTTC.

V gene TRBV2 combines with J gene TRBJ2-7; 14 bases are shared with TRBD2. CDR3 length: 15 amino acids. V shed 6 bases and J 9 bases; nucleotides not matched to a gene: 10. Germline loops: CDR1 SNHLY, CDR2 FYNNEI. The CDR3, as DNA: TGTGCCAGCAGGGCACGGACTAGCGGGGGGAGTAGGCAGTACTTC. Its translation is CASRARTSGGSRQYF.

This clone was found a few times. The V call is TRBV4-1, the J call TRBJ1-5; tentative D call: TRBD1 (5 bases). The germline V gene encodes CDR1 MGHRA and CDR2 YSYEKL. The CDR3 loop spans 15 amino acids. V shed 2 bases and J shed 10 bases, with 18 bases lying between them. CDR3 nucleotide sequence: TGCGCCAGCAGCCAAATCTGGGGCAGGTTGTCCCCCCAGCATTTT. Translated, it gives CASSQIWGRLSPQHF.

CDR3 sequence: CASSQDVVGVTEKLFF. The CDR3, as DNA: TGTGCCAGCAGCCAAGATGTGGTAGGGGTTACTGAAAAACTGTTTTTT. V gene TRBV4-2 combines with J gene TRBJ1-4; D is possibly TRBD1 (5 bases). Looked up from germline, CDR1 is LGHNA and CDR2 is YNFKEQ. The CDR3 contains 16 residues. V was cut by 0 bases and J by 7 bases, with 15 bases left in between.

DNA of the CDR3: TGTGCCAGCTCACCAGCAGCCTGGAACACTGAAGCTTTCTTT. Its translation: CASSPAAWNTEAFF. The chain combines TRBV18 with TRBJ1-1; D remains ambiguous. Germline assignment: CDR1 KGHSH and CDR2 LQKENI. The CDR3 loop spans 14 amino acids. Trimming removed 2 bases from V and 1 base from J, with 8 bases in between.

This clone was seen just once. V gene TRBV27 combines with J gene TRBJ2-1, with 12 bases aligning to TRBD2. The CDR3 runs 13 residues. Looked up from germline, CDR1 is MNHEY and CDR2 is SMNVEV (reference sequence). The V segment lost 3 bases and the J segment 13 bases; nucleotides outside the gene matches: 4. In DNA form, the CDR3 reads TGTGCCAGCAGTTTCCTAGCGGGAGGGGGCCAGTTCTTC. Amino acid sequence: CASSFLAGGGQFF.

The chain recombines TRBV4-2 with TRBJ1-4; D unresolved. This CDR3 is 14 amino acids long. Trimming removed 3 bases from V and 7 bases from J, with 12 bases in between. Germline V gives CDR1 LGHNA, CDR2 YNFKEQ. The CDR3 spells CASSHGPATEKLFF. In DNA form, the CDR3 reads TGTGCCAGCAGCCATGGGCCAGCAACTGAAAAACTGTTTTTT.

The rearrangement joins TRBV28 to TRBJ2-7; D is unresolved. The V gene lost 3 bases and the J gene lost 3 bases, with 12 bases spanning the gap. CDR1 and CDR2 (germline): MDHEN, SYDVKM. This CDR3 spans 14 amino acids. This chain's CDR3 is CASSFGYHNYEQYF. CDR3 in DNA: TGTGCCAGCAGTTTCGGCTATCACAACTACGAGCAGTACTTC.

V usage is TRBV18 and J usage is TRBJ2-5, with a tentative D call TRBD1 (7 bases). The CDR3 sequence is 15 residues long. From germline, CDR1 is KGHSH and CDR2 LQKENI. V dropped 2 bases and J dropped 7 bases, with 17 bases sitting between them. DNA for the CDR3: TGTGCCAGCTCACCATTAGGACAGGCGGAGGGGACCCAGTACTTC. Translated: CASSPLGQAEGTQYF.